Detailed here is one T cell receptor beta chain. Deep TCR-beta sequencing used DNA from uncultured naive and memory CD4+ T cells. Sequencing used immunoSEQ multiplex PCR; TCRdb keeps in-frame clones, though not all of them. The sample records about 59,000 clones, 75% to 90% being singletons. This record belongs to a study of CD4 T cells in relation to SARS-CoV-2 and coronaviruses. The unexposed donors gave CD4+ T cells in about 2011-2019, prior to COVID-19. Sequenced sample: memory CD4+ T cells from PBMCs. The receptor was isolated from a human donor in good health.

The CDR3 sequence: CASSLEGAQQETQYF. CDR3 nucleotide sequence: TGCGCCAGCAGCTTGGAGGGGGCGCAGCAAGAGACCCAGTACTTC. The chain uses TRBV5-1 and TRBJ2-5; 7 nucleotides match TRBD1. This CDR3 contains 15 residues. The V gene's germline CDR1 is SGHRS and CDR2 YFSETQ. With V trimmed by 0 bases and J by 2 bases, 4 bases remained unmatched.